Sequencing of this T cell receptor beta chain was carried out in a study of cytomegalovirus exposure and HLA in healthy donors. The overall study: In a later analysis, it was reported that the roughly 120 validation repertoires had been produced on the same platform as the 600 to 850 repertoires belonging to the first cohort. General study results and limits: TCR sequences were mostly rare, though some public TCRs occurred in many donors. Cytomegalovirus association was listed for 164 TCR beta chains. Specificity of a few CMV-associated chains for CMV antigens was verified in vitro.

Some clones are missing from TCRdb's copy, which holds only in-frame ones; the method was immunoSEQ multiplex PCR. The table includes 76,000 or so clones, 94% detected once. CDR1 SGHAT and CDR2 FQNNGV come from the germline V gene. This CDR3 region has 16 residues. V shed 1 base, J shed 2 bases, and the junction held 3 bases outside the gene matches. Only one count was recorded for this clone. What it binds is not known. The sequence was collected from a woman in her late teens or twenties in good health and CMV-seropositive. The sequenced sample consisted of PBMCs. The genes are TRBV11-2 and TRBJ1-4; 8 nucleotides agree with TRBD1. The CDR3 DNA sequence: TGTGCCAGCAGCTTAGGGACAGGGTGGACTAATGAAAAACTGTTTTTT. As protein: CASSLGTGWTNEKLFF.